These T cell receptor beta chains were read from a single sample in a study of T cell repertoires in cytomegalovirus infection. TCRdb analysed the reads with MiXCR anew, one entry per CDR3 protein. The table has about 260,000 distinct CDR3 sequences, about 13% seen once. The sequencing input was PBMCs. The receptors here all came from a human donor in good health (CMV status not recorded). Some clones in this sample may be carry-over from other donors' samples. The CDR3 runs from the conserved cysteine through the conserved F or W.

v_gene,CDR3aa
TRBV6-2/TRBV6-3,CASSSTGTRTYEQYF
TRBV7-9,CASSLADGRAREQFF
TRBV29-1,CSVEQLTSDTQYF
TRBV18,CASSPLSGSFSYEQYF
TRBV7-2,CASSLRAGANSPLHF
TRBV6-2/TRBV6-3,CASSYGGLGSVEQFF
TRBV10-3,CAISPQGDNEQYF
TRBV7-2,CASSFSWDEGEKLFF
TRBV7-9,CASSLVANTEAFF
TRBV25-1,CASSHTGGRDTQYF
TRBV7-9,CASSPTPLAETYNEQFF
TRBV7-8,CASSSLSSGDTDTQYF
TRBV12-3/TRBV12-4,CASSPRQGARAEAFF
TRBV29-1,CSVFRQGAEAFF
TRBV7-3,CASSLQSGQPQHF
TRBV7-3,CASSSSAGGTDTQYF
TRBV6-1,CASRPGLPNTGELFF
TRBV28,CASSPSGRPLYPQYF
TRBV6-5,CASKSGPRETQYF
TRBV5-1,CASSLEGLNEQFF
TRBV7-9,CASSFSPTPRQYF
TRBV4-3,CASSHSTSVDYEQYF
TRBV25-1,CASSETQQGGYTF
TRBV7-9,CASSPPQGLAGTYEQYF
TRBV4-1,CASSQDPLTVVNQPQHF
TRBV5-6,CASTPGGARTEAFF
TRBV7-3,CASSPNRDEQFF
TRBV15,CATSTDRRGYTF
TRBV28,CASSSFLTGELSNQPQHF
TRBV20-1,CSARDGRRRSSYEQYF
TRBV6-5,CASTPTGTASYEQYF
TRBV11-3,CASSAGTGLSGANVLTF
TRBV28,CASSLPPQGDGYTF
TRBV29-1,CSVEEGLAKNIQYF
TRBV20-1,CSARDLVGGAAGELFF
TRBV7-2,CASSLLATEAFF
TRBV6-4,CASSDSPLSGIPTGELFF
TRBV7-6,CASSIAVSTDTQYF
TRBV4-1,CASSQERPGLAGDISSYEQYF
TRBV7-2,CASSDDRARNTIYF
TRBV7-2,CASSRGRAQGEAFF
TRBV5-4,CASSPNMGTIYEQFF
TRBV12-3/TRBV12-4,CASRRDGLYEQYF
TRBV13,CASSVRVAGGYEQYF
TRBV6-1,CASSDFETGANVLTF
TRBV7-2,CASSSVAGTFADTQYF
TRBV6-1,CASSSRREYTDTQYF
TRBV5-1,CASSLEGSLRGETQYF
TRBV18,CASSPERLNTEAFF